Presented here are 10 T cell receptor beta chains from one specimen sequenced in a study of blood T cell repertoires in COVID-19. Measured with immunoSEQ multiplex PCR; TCRdb has only the in-frame clones, and not every one. The repertoire holds 200,000 to 250,000 clones, with roughly 90% as singletons. Input material: PBMCs or T cells enriched from blood (not recorded which). These receptors originate from a woman between 25 and 40 years old who had recovered from COVID-19.

This clone was seen a single time. This chain links TRBV29-1 with TRBJ2-7; 9 bases agree with TRBD2. Germline values: CDR1 SQVTM, CDR2 ANQGSEA. The junction had 8 bases not matched to a gene; V was cut back by 1 base and J by 4 bases. The CDR3 extends over 15 amino acids. In DNA form, the CDR3 reads TGCAGCGTTGAAGTGTCGCGGGGGGGCCTGTACGAGCAGTACTTC. Translation: CSVEVSRGGLYEQYF.

The CDR3 bases are TGTGCCAGCAGTTTTCAGGGAGGCACTGAAGCTTTCTTT. It translates to CASSFQGGTEAFF. V gene TRBV6-5 combines with J gene TRBJ1-1; the D gene is possibly TRBD1 (5 bases). This CDR3 spans 13 amino acids. Deletions cut 4 bases from V and 4 bases from J, with 10 bases between. Per germline, CDR1 MNHEY and CDR2 SVGAGI.

This chain connects TRBV5-1 to TRBJ2-3; weak D call: TRBD2 (6 bases). CDR3 length: 15 amino acids. V was cut by 2 bases and J by 0 bases, with 10 bases left in between. Germline V gene sequence: CDR1 SGHRS, CDR2 YFSETQ. The CDR3 loop is CASSLTGTSTDTQYF. Written as DNA, the CDR3 is TGCGCCAGCAGCTTAACCGGGACTAGCACAGATACGCAGTATTTT. Variable domain in full (rest from reference TRBV5-1 and TRBJ2-3): KAGVTQTPRYLIKTRGQQVTLSCSPISGHRSVSWYQQTPGQGLQFLFEYFSETQRNKGNFPGRFSGRQFSNSRSEMNVSTLELGDSALYLCASSLTGTSTDTQYFGPGTRLTVL.

The gene calls are TRBV7-3 and TRBJ2-6; 7 bases are a match to TRBD2. With V trimmed by 1 base and J by 0 bases, 18 bases remained unmatched. This CDR3 has 22 residues. Per the germline V gene, CDR1 is SGHTA and CDR2 is FQGTGA. Here the CDR3 DNA reads TGTGCCAGCAGCTTAATAGGGTGGGAGAGAGCGGGAAGTTCCTCTGGGGCCAACGTCCTGACTTTC. This encodes CASSLIGWERAGSSSGANVLTF.

The chain uses TRBV14 and TRBJ1-1; D gene ambiguous. The CDR3 is made up of 13 amino acids. The germline V and J ends were trimmed by 4 bases and 1 base, with 7 bases remaining between them. Germline V lookup: CDR1 SGHDN, CDR2 FVKESK. DNA for the CDR3: TGTGCCAGCAGCCTTACGGGGAACACTGAAGCTTTCTTT. Translation gives CASSLTGNTEAFF.

The CDR3 nucleotides read TGTGCCAGCAGTTTAATGGCAGGACTCTATGGCTACACCTTC. Its protein is CASSLMAGLYGYTF. The chain is built from TRBV27 and TRBJ1-2; D gene ambiguous. V was clipped by 2 bases and J by 4 bases, with 11 bases between them. Germline V lookup: CDR1 MNHEY, CDR2 SMNVEV (reference sequence). CDR3 length: 14 amino acids.

The V call is TRBV10-1, the J call TRBJ1-2; TRBD1 matches at 12 bases. CDR3 length: 14 amino acids. V lost 6 bases, J lost 6 bases, and 5 bases stayed unmatched. Per germline, CDR1 WNHNN and CDR2 SYGVQD (reference sequence). CDR3 sequence: CASRGTGGDDGYTF. For the CDR3, the DNA is TGCGCCAGCAGAGGGACAGGGGGCGATGATGGCTACACCTTC.

The chain joins TRBV4-3 to TRBJ2-5; D uncertain. The CDR3 covers 17 residues. Trimming pared 0 bases from V and 0 bases from J, leaving 14 bases between. The germline CDR1 and CDR2 sequences are LGHNA and YSLEER. The chain's CDR3 is CASSQDPVPAHQETQYF. DNA of the CDR3: TGCGCCAGCAGCCAAGATCCTGTCCCAGCGCACCAAGAGACCCAGTACTTC.

The rearrangement joins TRBV6-2 or TRBV6-3 to TRBJ2-7; 9 bases match TRBD1. CDR3 length equals 15 residues. The ends lost 5 bases at V and 5 bases at J; junction bases unmatched: 10. Germline V CDR1 and CDR2: MNHEY, SVGEGT. The CDR3 region is CASSRTAGTGHEQYF. The CDR3, as DNA: TGTGCCAGCAGTCGAACAGCCGGGACAGGGCACGAGCAGTACTTC.

The rearrangement links TRBV29-1 to TRBJ2-5; possibly TRBD1 for D (6 bases). The V end was cut by 6 bases, the J end by 5 bases, with 13 bases between. The CDR3 has 12 residues. Germline V CDR1 and CDR2: SQVTM, ANQGSEA. The CDR3 spells CSVKQGGETQYF. The CDR3 nucleotides read TGCAGCGTGAAACAGGGCGGGGAGACCCAGTACTTC.